A single sample gave rise to the 17 T cell receptor beta chains below, sequenced in a study of blood T cell repertoires in COVID-19 (dated by TCRdb to the early 2020s). The library was produced with the immunoSEQ multiplex PCR assay. As stored in TCRdb, this immuneACCESS dataset retains in-frame rearrangements with V and J assigned. A fraction of the clones does not appear; measured against another copy, unresolved V genes explain less than half of the discrepancy, and the remainder lacks a known reason. The sample table shows 150,000 to 200,000 clones, and 80% to 85% are seen once. In total, the top ten clones hold under 5.5% of the sample. The sample was peripheral blood. These TCRs come from a woman between 25 and 40 years old with acute or convalescent COVID-19.

The V and J genes are TRBV29-1 and TRBJ1-2; 9 positions match TRBD1. Germline CDR1 is SQVTM and CDR2 is ANQGSEA. The V gene end was trimmed by 6 bases and the J gene end by 2 bases; junction bases not matched to a gene: 4. This CDR3 spans 13 amino acids. The CDR3 coding sequence is TGCAGCGTCCAGGACAGGGGCAACTATGGCTACACCTTC. Its translation is CSVQDRGNYGYTF.

The chain carries TRBV28 and TRBJ1-5, with D possibly being TRBD1 (6 bases). Germline values: CDR1 MDHEN, CDR2 SYDVKM. The CDR3 runs to 13 residues. Trimming stripped 3 bases from V and 5 bases from J, with 8 bases between. CDR3 sequence reads: CASSFGQYQPQHF. In DNA, the CDR3 is TGTGCCAGCAGTTTCGGACAGTATCAGCCCCAGCATTTT.

The genes are TRBV4-3 and TRBJ2-3; a weak D match, TRBD1 (5 bases). Trimming removed 0 bases at V and 1 base at J, with 11 bases between. CDR1 LGHNA and CDR2 YSLEER come from the germline V gene. The CDR3 is 16 amino acids. DNA of the CDR3: TGCGCCAGCAGCCAAGATCGGCAGGGTGGCACAGATACGCAGTATTTT. This codes for CASSQDRQGGTDTQYF.

The chain combines TRBV13 with TRBJ1-2, with D tentatively TRBD1 (5 bases). This CDR3 region has 12 residues. V lost 5 bases and J 7 bases, leaving 11 bases between the germline ends. Looked up from germline, CDR1 is PRHDT and CDR2 is FYEKMQ (reference sequence). The CDR3 loop is CASSPGLGGYTF. CDR3 nucleotides: TGTGCCAGCAGCCCGGGACTTGGTGGCTACACCTTC.

The chain couples TRBV6-2 or TRBV6-3 to TRBJ1-5; possibly TRBD1 for D (6 bases). The germline gives CDR1 MNHEY, CDR2 SVGEGT. The CDR3 runs to 14 residues. V was clipped by 5 bases and J by 3 bases, with 11 bases between them. The CDR3 bases are TGTGCCAGCAGTCCCGACAGGAACAATCAGCCCCAGCATTTT. Protein: CASSPDRNNQPQHF.

The J gene is TRBJ1-3, the V gene TRBV27; 10 bases are shared with TRBD1. Germline values: CDR1 MNHEY, CDR2 SMNVEV (reference sequence). The length of the CDR3 is 15 residues. Germline trimming cut 5 bases from V and 4 bases from J; bases unmatched to any gene: 5. The CDR3 DNA sequence: TGTGCCAGCAGTCGGGGACAGGGGAGAGGAAACACCATATATTTT. Encoded protein: CASSRGQGRGNTIYF.

This clone was counted a single time. The rearrangement links TRBV6-5 to TRBJ2-3, with TRBD2 identical over 12 bases. Germline CDR1 MNHEY, CDR2 SVGAGI. This CDR3 region has 16 residues. The ends lost 4 bases at V and 2 bases at J; junction bases unmatched: 4. CDR3 protein: CASSSTSGGLTDTQYF. The CDR3 DNA reads as TGTGCCAGCAGTTCGACTAGCGGGGGCCTCACAGATACGCAGTATTTT.

The V call is TRBV18, the J call TRBJ1-2, with no clear D. Looked up from germline, CDR1 is KGHSH and CDR2 is LQKENI. Trimming left V 6 bases short and J 5 bases short, with 7 bases between. The CDR3 runs to 11 residues. The CDR3 loop reads CASSAGYGYTF. The CDR3 bases are TGTGCCAGCTCCGCGGGGTATGGCTACACCTTC.

The chain couples TRBV7-9 to TRBJ1-2, with TRBD1 matching over 12 bases. The ends lost 5 bases at V and 8 bases at J; junction bases unmatched: 9. The CDR3 has 15 residues. Germline V gene lookup returns CDR1 SEHNR and CDR2 FQNEAQ (reference sequence). The DNA of the CDR3 is TGTGCCAGCAGCCAACCGGGACAGGGGGCGAGAGGCTACACCTTC. Its protein is CASSQPGQGARGYTF.

The rearrangement links TRBV28 to TRBJ2-7, with D maybe TRBD2 (6 bases). Trimming took off 6 bases at V and 0 bases at J, with 15 bases between the two ends. The CDR3 runs to 15 residues. The germline V gene has CDR1 MDHEN and CDR2 SYDVKM. The CDR3 region has the DNA TGTGCCAGCAGAAAGGCGGGGATAACCTCCTACGAGCAGTACTTC. Protein sequence: CASRKAGITSYEQYF. Drawing the rest from reference TRBV28 and TRBJ2-7, the complete variable domain is DVKVTQSSRYLVKRTGEKVFLECVQDMDHENMFWYRQDPGLGLRLIYFSYDVKMKEKGDIPEGYSVSREKKERFSLILESASTNQTSMYLCASRKAGITSYEQYFGPGTRLTVT.

V gene TRBV5-1 combines with J gene TRBJ1-1; the D gene is possibly TRBD1 (5 bases). CDR3 length: 13 residues. Germline V lookup: CDR1 SGHRS, CDR2 YFSETQ. V was shortened by 4 bases and J by 4 bases, with 11 bases between the two germline ends. The CDR3 region has the DNA TGCGCCAGCAGCCCCCAGGGATTCACTGAAGCTTTCTTT. It specifies CASSPQGFTEAFF.

V usage is TRBV30 and J usage is TRBJ2-7, with D hard to call. Trimming stripped 0 bases from V and 7 bases from J, with 10 bases between. The CDR3 length is 12 residues. Germline V CDR1 and CDR2: GTSNPN, SVGIG (reference sequence). The DNA of the CDR3 is TGTGCCTGGAGTGTAGTTCCGAGGGAGCAGTACTTC. Translated, it gives CAWSVVPREQYF.

As DNA, the CDR3 is TGTGCCAGCAGCTTAGTACAGTTCACTGAAGCTTTCTTT. It encodes CASSLVQFTEAFF. The V call is TRBV7-2, the J call TRBJ1-1, with D unclear. This CDR3 spans 13 amino acids. Germline CDR1 is SGHTA and CDR2 is FQGNSA. V lost 1 base to trimming and J lost 4 bases, with 7 bases between them.

The chain uses TRBV15 and TRBJ1-3; no firm D call. Trimming took 4 bases from V and 2 from J, leaving 15 bases between them. Germline V gene lookup returns CDR1 LNHNV and CDR2 YYDKDF (reference sequence). The CDR3 covers 16 residues. This CDR3 is CATSKEPGSPGNTIYF. As DNA, the CDR3 is TGTGCCACCAGCAAAGAACCCGGGTCCCCTGGAAACACCATATATTTT.

This clone was observed once. This rearrangement joins TRBV2 to TRBJ1-5; D is uncertain. Germline-derived CDR1 and CDR2 are SNHLY and FYNNEI. Deletions cut 1 base from V and 0 bases from J, with 7 bases between. The CDR3 extends over 15 amino acids. The CDR3: CASSEGTISNQPQHF. The CDR3 DNA is TGTGCCAGCAGTGAAGGCACAATTAGCAATCAGCCCCAGCATTTT.

This chain links TRBV14 with TRBJ1-6; D unresolved. The CDR3 loop spans 15 amino acids. Germline CDR1 is SGHDN and CDR2 is FVKESK. Trimming stripped 0 bases from V and 13 bases from J, with 16 bases between. Here the CDR3 reads CASSQDGPGKGPLHF. CDR3 sequence (DNA): TGTGCCAGCAGCCAAGACGGACCGGGGAAAGGGCCCCTCCACTTT.

Only one count was recorded for this clone. The chain is built from TRBV5-6 and TRBJ1-4; a weak D match, TRBD1 (5 bases). The CDR3 sequence is 13 residues long. Trimming pared 5 bases from V and 10 bases from J, leaving 15 bases between. The germline V gene encodes CDR1 SGHDT and CDR2 YYEEEE. CDR3 in amino acids: CASRSGGLGKLFF. Here the CDR3 DNA reads TGTGCCAGCAGGTCGGGGGGTTTAGGAAAACTGTTTTTT.